These 8 T cell receptor beta chains originate from one sample sequenced in a study of regulatory T cells in long-lasting Graves disease. With iRepertoire HTBI primers and Arm-PCR of CDR3 regions, TCR beta libraries were built. MiXCR, run by TCRdb on the multiplex PCR reads, gives a single entry per CDR3 protein. The data show 350,000 to 450,000 distinct CDR3 sequences, about 15% seen once. Specified time point: newly diagnosed GD, antithyroid drugs for less than 3 months. RNA extracted from PBMCs served as the sequencing template. The same sample was also used in a study of T cells in Graves' hyperthyroidism and ophthalmopathy.

Sequenced here: peripheral blood mononuclear cells (PBMCs), sampled at new diagnosis, from a patient treated with antithyroid drugs. The receptors originated from a woman between 35 and 50 years old with Graves disease.

The chain links TRBV20-1 to TRBJ2-5, with D perhaps TRBD2 (6 bases). V lost 3 bases and J lost 6, with 11 bases in between. CDR3 length equals 12 residues. CDR1 DFQATT and CDR2 SNEGSKA come from the germline V gene (reference sequence). CDR3 coding DNA: TGCAGTGCTAGGCCGGGGGACCAGACCCAGTACTTC. It specifies CSARPGDQTQYF.

This clonotype was observed at least ten times. The rearrangement joins TRBV2 to TRBJ2-7; the match to TRBD2 covers 11 bases. CDR1 and CDR2 (germline): SNHLY, FYNNEI. The CDR3 spans 15 residues. The ends lost 8 bases at V and 3 bases at J; junction bases unmatched: 9. The CDR3 spells CASLPPGLADYEQYF. The CDR3 DNA reads TGTGCCAGCCTCCCCCCGGGACTAGCGGACTACGAGCAGTACTTC.

This clonotype was detected only a few times. V and J are TRBV20-1 and TRBJ2-5, with 7 bases matching TRBD2. Germline lookup yields CDR1 DFQATT and CDR2 SNEGSKA (reference sequence). Trimming cost V 3 bases and J 3 bases; bases outside gene matches: 10. The CDR3 spans 15 residues. The CDR3 region has the DNA TGCAGTGCTAGGACGAGAGGGCGGGAGAAAGAGACCCAGTACTTC. It specifies CSARTRGREKETQYF.

This clonotype has just a few counts. This rearrangement joins TRBV11-2 to TRBJ2-1; 8 nucleotides line up with TRBD2. V lost 0 bases and J lost 6; bases outside the gene matches: 13. The length of the CDR3 is 18 residues. The germline V gene encodes CDR1 SGHAT and CDR2 FQNNGV. CDR3: CASSLEGGAGARSNEQFF. The CDR3 nucleotides read TGTGCCAGCAGCTTAGAGGGGGGAGCGGGAGCAAGAAGCAATGAGCAGTTCTTC.

A few counts support this clonotype. This chain uses TRBV6-2 or TRBV6-3 with TRBJ2-1; 8 bases are a match to TRBD2. CDR3 length equals 14 residues. Germline-derived CDR1 and CDR2 are MNHEY and SVGEGT. The V segment lost 2 bases and the J segment 7 bases; nucleotides outside the gene matches: 4. This CDR3 reads CASSYGGRFNEQFF. CDR3 nucleotides: TGTGCCAGCAGTTACGGCGGGAGGTTTAATGAGCAGTTCTTC.

This chain connects TRBV2 to TRBJ2-7, with D perhaps being TRBD1 or TRBD2 (8 bases each). V was shortened by 6 bases and J by 6 bases, with 24 bases between the two germline ends. Germline V gene data show CDR1 as SNHLY and CDR2 as FYNNEI. This CDR3 has 16 residues. Here the CDR3 reads CASRPDRGGLASEQYF. In nucleotides, the CDR3 is TGTGCCAGCAGACCTGACAGGGGCGGACTAGCAAGCGAGCAGTACTTC.

In its sample, this clonotype was seen many times. The rearrangement joins TRBV4-2 to TRBJ1-4, with D possibly being TRBD1 (6 bases). There are 15 residues in the CDR3. V gave up 0 bases and J gave up 7 bases, with 12 bases separating them. From germline, CDR1 is LGHNA and CDR2 YNFKEQ. In DNA form, the CDR3 reads TGTGCCAGCAGCCAAGAAGGGGGGGGCGGTGAAAAACTGTTTTTT. It specifies CASSQEGGGGEKLFF.

This clonotype was observed many times. The J gene is TRBJ2-3, the V gene TRBV2; TRBD2 aligns across 13 bases. The V gene end was trimmed by 10 bases and the J gene end by 2 bases; junction bases not matched to a gene: 3. Germline CDR1 and CDR2: SNHLY and FYNNEI. The CDR3 spans 14 residues. CDR3 DNA sequence: TGTGCCAAAGGGACTAGCGGGATCACAGATACGCAGTATTTT. Its protein product is CAKGTSGITDTQYF.